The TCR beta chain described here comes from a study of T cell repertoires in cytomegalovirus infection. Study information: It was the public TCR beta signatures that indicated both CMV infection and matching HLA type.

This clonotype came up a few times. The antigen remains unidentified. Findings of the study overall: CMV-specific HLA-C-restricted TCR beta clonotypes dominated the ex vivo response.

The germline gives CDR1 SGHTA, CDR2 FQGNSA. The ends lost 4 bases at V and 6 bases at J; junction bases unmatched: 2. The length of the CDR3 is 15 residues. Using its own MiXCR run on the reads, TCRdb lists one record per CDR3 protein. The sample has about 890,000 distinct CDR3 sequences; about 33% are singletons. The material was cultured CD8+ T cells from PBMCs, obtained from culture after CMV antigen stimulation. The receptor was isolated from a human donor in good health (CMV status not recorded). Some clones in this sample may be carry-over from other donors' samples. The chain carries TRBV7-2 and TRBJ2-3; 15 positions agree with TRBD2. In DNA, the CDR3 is TGTGCCAGCAGCTCGGGGACTAGCGGGGGGGATACGCAGTATTTT. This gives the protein CASSSGTSGGDTQYF.